Here is one T cell receptor beta chain with its context. What it recognizes is unknown. The CDR3 loop spans 13 amino acids. With 6 bases removed from V and 6 bases from J, the gap between germline ends came to 11 bases. Germline-derived CDR1 and CDR2 are MDHEN and SYDVKM. The sample is drawn from a study of cytomegalovirus exposure and HLA in healthy donors. Study findings and constraints: Later analysis demonstrated an association between a missense DCLRE1C variant and TCR beta V- and J-gene trimming.

Amplification used 60 Vbeta primers and 13 Jbeta primers. The assay was immunoSEQ multiplex PCR, and TCRdb's table has in-frame clones only and misses some. The table shows 55,000 to 75,000 clones, with approximately 72% occurring only once. This TCR was recovered from a woman aged 25 to 45 in good health and CMV-seropositive. The chain uses TRBV28 and TRBJ2-2, with D maybe TRBD1 (5 bases). The material sequenced was PBMCs. CDR3 region: CASSPPGSGELFF. The CDR3 region has the DNA TGTGCCAGCAGCCCCCCAGGGTCCGGGGAGCTGTTTTTT.